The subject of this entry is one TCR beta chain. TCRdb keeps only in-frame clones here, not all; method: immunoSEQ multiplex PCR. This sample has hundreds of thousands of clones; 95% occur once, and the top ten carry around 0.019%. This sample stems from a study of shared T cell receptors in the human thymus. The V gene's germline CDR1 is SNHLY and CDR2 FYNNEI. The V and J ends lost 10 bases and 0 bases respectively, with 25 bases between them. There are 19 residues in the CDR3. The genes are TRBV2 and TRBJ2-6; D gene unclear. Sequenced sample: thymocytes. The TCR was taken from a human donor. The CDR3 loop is CATFLIRSRALSGANVLTF. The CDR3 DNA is TGTGCCACCTTCCTGATCCGTTCGAGAGCTCTCTCTGGGGCCAACGTCCTGACTTTC. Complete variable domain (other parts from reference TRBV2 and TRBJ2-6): EPEVTQTPSHQVTQMGQEVILRCVPISNHLYFYWYRQILGQKVEFLVSFYNNEISEKSEIFDDQFSVERPDGSNFTLKIRSTKLEDSAMYFCATFLIRSRALSGANVLTFGAGSRLTVL.